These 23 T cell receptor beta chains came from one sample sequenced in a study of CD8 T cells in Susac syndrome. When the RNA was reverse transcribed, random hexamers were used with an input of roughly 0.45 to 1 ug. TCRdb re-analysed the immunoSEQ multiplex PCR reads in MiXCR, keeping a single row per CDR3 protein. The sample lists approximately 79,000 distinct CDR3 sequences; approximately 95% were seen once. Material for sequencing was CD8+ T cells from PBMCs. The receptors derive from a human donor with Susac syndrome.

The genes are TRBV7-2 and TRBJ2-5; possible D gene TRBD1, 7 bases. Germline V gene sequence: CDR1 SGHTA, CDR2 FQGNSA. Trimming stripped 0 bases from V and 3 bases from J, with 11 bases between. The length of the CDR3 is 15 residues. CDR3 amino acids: CASSLAGRGEETQYF. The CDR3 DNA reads TGTGCCAGCAGCTTAGCAGGCAGGGGGGAAGAGACCCAGTACTTC.

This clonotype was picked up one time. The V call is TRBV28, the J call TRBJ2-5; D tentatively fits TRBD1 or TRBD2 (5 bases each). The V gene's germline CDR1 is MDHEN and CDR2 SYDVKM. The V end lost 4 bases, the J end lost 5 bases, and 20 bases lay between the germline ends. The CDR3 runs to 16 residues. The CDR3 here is CASSSPPRGFGETQYF. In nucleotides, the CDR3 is TGTGCCAGCAGTTCCCCCCCTCGGGGCTTTGGGGAGACCCAGTACTTC.

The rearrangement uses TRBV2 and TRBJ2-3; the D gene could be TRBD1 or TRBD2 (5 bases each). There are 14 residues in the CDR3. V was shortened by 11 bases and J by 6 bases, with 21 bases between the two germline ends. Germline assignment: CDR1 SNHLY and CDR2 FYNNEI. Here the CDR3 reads CAGQDSPRRDTQYF. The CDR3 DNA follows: TGTGCCGGTCAAGACAGCCCAAGGAGGGATACGCAGTATTTT.

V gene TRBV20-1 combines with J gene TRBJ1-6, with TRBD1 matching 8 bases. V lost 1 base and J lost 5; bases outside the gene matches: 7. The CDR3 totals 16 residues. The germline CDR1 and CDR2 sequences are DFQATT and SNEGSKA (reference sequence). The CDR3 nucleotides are TGCAGTGCTAGAGGGGGCAGGGGGCATAATAATTCACCCCTCCACTTT. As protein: CSARGGRGHNNSPLHF.

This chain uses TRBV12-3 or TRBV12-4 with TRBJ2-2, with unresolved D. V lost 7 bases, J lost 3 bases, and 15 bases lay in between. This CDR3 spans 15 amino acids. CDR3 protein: CASTTMLQYTGELFF. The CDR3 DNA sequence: TGTGCCAGCACCACCATGCTACAGTACACCGGGGAGCTGTTTTTT.

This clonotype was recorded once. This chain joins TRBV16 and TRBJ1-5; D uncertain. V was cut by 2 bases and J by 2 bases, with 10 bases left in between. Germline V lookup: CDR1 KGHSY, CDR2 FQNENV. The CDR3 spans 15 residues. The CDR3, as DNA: TGTGCCAGCAGCCAACCGAGGTGGGGCAATCAGCCCCAGCATTTT. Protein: CASSQPRWGNQPQHF. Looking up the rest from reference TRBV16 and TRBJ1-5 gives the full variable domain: GEEVAQTPKHLVRGEGQKAKLYCAPIKGHSYVFWYQQVLKNEFKFLISFQNENVFDETGMPKERFSAKCLPNSPCSLEIQATKLEDSAVYFCASSQPRWGNQPQHFGDGTRLSIL.

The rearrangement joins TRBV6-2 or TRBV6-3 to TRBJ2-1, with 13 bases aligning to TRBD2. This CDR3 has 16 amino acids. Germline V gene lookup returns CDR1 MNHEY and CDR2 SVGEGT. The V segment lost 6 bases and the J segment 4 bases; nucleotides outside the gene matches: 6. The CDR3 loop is CASSVTSGGLYNEQFF. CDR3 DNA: TGTGCCAGCAGCGTGACTAGCGGGGGGCTTTACAATGAGCAGTTCTTC.

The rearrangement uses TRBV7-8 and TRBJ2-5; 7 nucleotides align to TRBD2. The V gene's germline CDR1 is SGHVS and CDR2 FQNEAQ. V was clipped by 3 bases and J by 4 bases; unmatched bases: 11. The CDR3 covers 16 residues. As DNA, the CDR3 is TGTGCCAGCAGCTTCACCCCGGGACTATTTCGAGAGACCCAGTACTTC. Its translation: CASSFTPGLFRETQYF.

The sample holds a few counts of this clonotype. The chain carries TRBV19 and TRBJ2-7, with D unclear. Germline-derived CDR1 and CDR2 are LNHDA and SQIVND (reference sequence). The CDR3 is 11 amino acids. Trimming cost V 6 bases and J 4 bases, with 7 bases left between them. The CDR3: CASSDQYEQYF. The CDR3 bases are TGTGCCAGTAGCGATCAATACGAGCAGTACTTC.

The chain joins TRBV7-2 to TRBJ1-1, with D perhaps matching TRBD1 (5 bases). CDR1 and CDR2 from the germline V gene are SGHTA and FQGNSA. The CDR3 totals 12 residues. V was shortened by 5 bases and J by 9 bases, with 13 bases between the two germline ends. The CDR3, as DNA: TGTGCCAGCAGCGTTAGGGGCGGGCAAGCTTTCTTT. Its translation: CASSVRGGQAFF.

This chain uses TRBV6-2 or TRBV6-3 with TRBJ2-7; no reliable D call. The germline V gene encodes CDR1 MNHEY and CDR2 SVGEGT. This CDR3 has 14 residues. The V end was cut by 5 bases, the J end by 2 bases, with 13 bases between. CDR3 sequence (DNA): TGTGCCAGCAGTAAGGGTGTAGTTCCCTACGAGCAGTACTTC. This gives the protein CASSKGVVPYEQYF.

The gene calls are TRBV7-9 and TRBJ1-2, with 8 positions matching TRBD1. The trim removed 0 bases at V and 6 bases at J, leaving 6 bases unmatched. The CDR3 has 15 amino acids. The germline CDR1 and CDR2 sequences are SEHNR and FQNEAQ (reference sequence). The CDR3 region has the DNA TGTGCCAGCAGCTTAGCGGGTCAGGGGGCGCATGGCTACACCTTC. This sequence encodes CASSLAGQGAHGYTF.

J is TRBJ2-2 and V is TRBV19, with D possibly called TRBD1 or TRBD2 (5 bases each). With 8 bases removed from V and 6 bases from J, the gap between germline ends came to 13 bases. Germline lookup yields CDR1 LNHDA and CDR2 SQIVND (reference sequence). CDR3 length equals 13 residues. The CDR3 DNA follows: TGTGCCAGTTCGGGACCCCCGGCCGGGGAGCTGTTTTTT. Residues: CASSGPPAGELFF.

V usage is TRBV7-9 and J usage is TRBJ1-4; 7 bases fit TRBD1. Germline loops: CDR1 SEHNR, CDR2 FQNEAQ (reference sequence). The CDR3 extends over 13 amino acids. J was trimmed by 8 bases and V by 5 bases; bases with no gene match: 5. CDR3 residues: CASSLGQREKLFF. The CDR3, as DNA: TGTGCCAGCAGCCTGGGACAGCGGGAAAAACTGTTTTTT.

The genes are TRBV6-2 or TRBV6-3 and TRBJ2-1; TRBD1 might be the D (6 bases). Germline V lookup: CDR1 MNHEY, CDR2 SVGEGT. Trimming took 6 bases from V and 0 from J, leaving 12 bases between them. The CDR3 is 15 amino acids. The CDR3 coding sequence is TGTGCCAGCAGCGTCCAAGGGGGCTCCTACAATGAGCAGTTCTTC. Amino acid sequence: CASSVQGGSYNEQFF.

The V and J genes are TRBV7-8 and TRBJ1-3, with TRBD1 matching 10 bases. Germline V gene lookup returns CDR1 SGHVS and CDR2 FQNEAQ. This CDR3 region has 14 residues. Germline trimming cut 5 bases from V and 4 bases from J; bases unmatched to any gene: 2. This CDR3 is CASSQGQGGNTIYF. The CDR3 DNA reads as TGTGCCAGCAGCCAGGGACAGGGGGGAAACACCATATATTTT.

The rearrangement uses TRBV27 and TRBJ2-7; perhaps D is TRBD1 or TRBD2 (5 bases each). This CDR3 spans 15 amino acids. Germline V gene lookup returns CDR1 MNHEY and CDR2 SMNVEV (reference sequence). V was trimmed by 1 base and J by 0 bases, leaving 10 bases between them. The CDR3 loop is CASSLLGDSSYEQYF. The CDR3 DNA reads TGTGCCAGCAGTTTATTGGGGGATAGCTCCTACGAGCAGTACTTC.

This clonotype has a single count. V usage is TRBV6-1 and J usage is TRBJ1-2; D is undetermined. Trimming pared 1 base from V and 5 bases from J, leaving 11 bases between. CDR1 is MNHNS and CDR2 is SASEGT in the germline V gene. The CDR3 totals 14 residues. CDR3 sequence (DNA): TGTGCCAGCAGTGAAGTGTTGGGGAGGTATGGCTACACCTTC. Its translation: CASSEVLGRYGYTF.

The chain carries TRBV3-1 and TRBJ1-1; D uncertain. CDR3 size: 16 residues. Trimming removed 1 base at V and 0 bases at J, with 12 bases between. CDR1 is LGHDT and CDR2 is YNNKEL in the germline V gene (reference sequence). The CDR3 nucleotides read TGTGCCAGCAGCCAAGGAGGAGGAGACATGAACACTGAAGCTTTCTTT. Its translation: CASSQGGGDMNTEAFF.

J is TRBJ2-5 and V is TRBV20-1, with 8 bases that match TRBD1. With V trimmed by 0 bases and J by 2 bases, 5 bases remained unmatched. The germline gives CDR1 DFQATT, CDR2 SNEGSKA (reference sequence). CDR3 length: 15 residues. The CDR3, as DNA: TGCAGTGCTAGAGATGGGCAGGGGGCGCAAGAGACCCAGTACTTC. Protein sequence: CSARDGQGAQETQYF.

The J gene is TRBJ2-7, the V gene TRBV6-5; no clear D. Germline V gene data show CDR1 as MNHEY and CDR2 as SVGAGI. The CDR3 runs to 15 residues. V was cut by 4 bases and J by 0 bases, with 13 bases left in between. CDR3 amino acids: CASSSPANGSYEQYF. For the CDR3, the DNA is TGTGCCAGCAGTTCCCCGGCTAACGGCTCCTACGAGCAGTACTTC.

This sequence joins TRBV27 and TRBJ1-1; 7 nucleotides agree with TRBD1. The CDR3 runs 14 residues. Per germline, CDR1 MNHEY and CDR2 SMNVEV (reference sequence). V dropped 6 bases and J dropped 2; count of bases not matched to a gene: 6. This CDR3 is CASSFGTVNTEAFF. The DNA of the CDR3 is TGTGCCAGCAGCTTTGGGACAGTTAACACTGAAGCTTTCTTT.

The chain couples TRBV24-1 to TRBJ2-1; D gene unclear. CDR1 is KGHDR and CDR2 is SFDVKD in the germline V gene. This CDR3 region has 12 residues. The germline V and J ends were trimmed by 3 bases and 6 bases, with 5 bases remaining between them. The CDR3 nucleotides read TGTGCCACCAGTGATAGTAGCAATGAGCAGTTCTTC. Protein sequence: CATSDSSNEQFF.